What follows are 16 T cell receptor beta chains derived from one specimen sequenced in a study of T cell repertoires in cytomegalovirus infection. TCRdb recomputed calls from the reads with MiXCR, one row per CDR3 protein. The table includes 60,000 to 75,000 distinct CDR3 sequences, under 4.5% detected once. Sequencing was carried out using PBMCs. Receptors originate from a human donor in good health (CMV status not recorded). Some clones in this sample may be carry-over from other donors' samples.

The chain recombines TRBV7-3 with TRBJ2-3; D remains unclear. The CDR3 runs 13 residues. Germline V gives CDR1 SGHTA, CDR2 FQGTGA. V lost 4 bases and J 2 bases, leaving 7 bases between the germline ends. In nucleotides, the CDR3 is TGTGCCAGCAGCTCTACAACCACAGATACGCAGTATTTT. This gives the protein CASSSTTTDTQYF.

A note on this clonotype: A read error may explain this, as a much larger clone is one base away. The rearrangement uses TRBV4-2 and TRBJ2-5; possibly TRBD1 for D (5 bases). The CDR3 has 13 residues. Germline CDR1 and CDR2: LGHNA and YNFKEQ. The CDR3, as DNA: TGTGCCAGCAACCAAGGTAGACAGGAGACCCAGTACTTC. This encodes CASNQGRQETQYF.

This chain joins TRBV19 and TRBJ2-7; 7 bases are shared with TRBD1. CDR1 LNHDA and CDR2 SQIVND come from the germline V gene (reference sequence). V lost 10 bases, J lost 1 base, and 7 bases stayed unmatched. The CDR3 consists of 13 residues. The CDR3 is CAIPGQSSYEQYF. The CDR3 DNA reads TGTGCCATTCCGGGACAGAGTTCCTACGAGCAGTACTTC.

There are many counts of this clonotype. J is TRBJ2-7 and V is TRBV7-2; 12 bases are a match to TRBD2. V gave up 5 bases and J gave up 6 bases; unmatched junction bases: 11. Germline V gene lookup returns CDR1 SGHTA and CDR2 FQGNSA. The length of the CDR3 is 16 residues. The DNA for the CDR3 is TGTGCCAGCAGCGTGAGACTAGCGGGGGCCACCGGCGAGCAGTACTTC. Translated, it gives CASSVRLAGATGEQYF.

At least ten counts were recorded for this clonotype. The rearrangement links TRBV6-6 to TRBJ1-5; the match to TRBD1 covers 9 bases. J was trimmed by 6 bases and V by 11 bases; bases with no gene match: 8. CDR1 and CDR2 (germline): MNHNY, SVGAGI (reference sequence). The CDR3 sequence is 13 residues long. Here the CDR3 DNA reads TGTGCCGCGACACAGGGGGCAGGTCAGCCCCAGCATTTT. The encoded protein is CAATQGAGQPQHF.

This clonotype was recorded many times. V gene TRBV28 combines with J gene TRBJ2-7, with D perhaps TRBD1 or TRBD2 (6 bases each). This CDR3 spans 13 amino acids. Germline V gives CDR1 MDHEN, CDR2 SYDVKM. Deletions cut 8 bases from V and 2 bases from J, with 13 bases between. The CDR3 sequence is CASVRGETYEQYF. The CDR3 nucleotides are TGTGCCAGCGTGAGGGGGGAGACCTACGAGCAGTACTTC.

In this sample, this clonotype turned up many times. The chain joins TRBV6-5 to TRBJ1-2, with 9 positions matching TRBD1. CDR3 size: 17 residues. The germline V gene has CDR1 MNHEY and CDR2 SVGAGI. V trimming: 5 bases; J trimming: 2 bases; junction bases outside the gene matches: 12. CDR3 region: CASSPNTGTGPNYGYTF. CDR3 bases: TGTGCCAGCAGTCCCAATACGGGGACAGGGCCGAACTATGGCTACACCTTC.

This clonotype was counted ten times or more. J is TRBJ2-5 and V is TRBV7-2; D is unresolved. The CDR3 runs to 12 residues. V lost 3 bases to trimming and J lost 4 bases, with 6 bases between them. Germline values: CDR1 SGHTA, CDR2 FQGNSA. CDR3 bases: TGTGCCAGCAGCTTTAAGGGAGAGACCCAGTACTTC. Translating gives CASSFKGETQYF.

This clonotype was detected ten times or more. This chain connects TRBV7-8 to TRBJ1-5; TRBD1 aligns across 7 bases. This CDR3 is 14 amino acids long. Germline V CDR1 and CDR2: SGHVS, FQNEAQ. The J segment lost 5 bases and the V segment lost 0 bases, leaving 1 base of the junction unmatched. The CDR3 protein is CASSLATGYQPQHF. In DNA form, the CDR3 reads TGTGCCAGCAGCTTAGCGACAGGGTATCAGCCCCAGCATTTT.

This clonotype was seen a few times. This chain uses TRBV25-1 with TRBJ2-4; perhaps TRBD1 as D (6 bases). CDR3 size: 14 residues. Per germline, CDR1 MGHDK and CDR2 SYGVNS. V shed 2 bases and J shed 7 bases, with 12 bases lying between them. The DNA for the CDR3 is TGTGCCAGCAGTGAAGAGAAGAGGGGGAACATTCAGTACTTC. Protein product: CASSEEKRGNIQYF.

There are many counts of this clonotype. The chain couples TRBV7-2 to TRBJ2-1; D remains ambiguous. The CDR3 consists of 13 residues. Trimming shortened V by 4 bases and J by 7 bases, and 11 bases separated the two germline ends. The germline V gene encodes CDR1 SGHTA and CDR2 FQGNSA. Written as DNA, the CDR3 is TGTGCCAGCAGCTACACCCAAGGGAATGAGCAGTTCTTC. Translation gives CASSYTQGNEQFF. The full variable domain, rest sourced from reference TRBV7-2 and TRBJ2-1, is GAGVSQSPSNKVTEKGKDVELRCDPISGHTALYWYRQSLGQGLEFLIYFQGNSAPDKSGLPSDRFSAERTGGSVSTLTIQRTQQEDSAVYLCASSYTQGNEQFFGPGTRLTVL.

The rearrangement uses TRBV7-9 and TRBJ1-1; TRBD1 agrees at 10 bases. Looked up from germline, CDR1 is SEHNR and CDR2 is FQNEAQ (reference sequence). V gave up 5 bases and J gave up 3 bases; unmatched junction bases: 3. This CDR3 region has 14 residues. Here the CDR3 DNA reads TGTGCCAGCAGCCCCGGGACAGGGGACACTGAAGCTTTCTTT. As protein: CASSPGTGDTEAFF.

This clonotype was recorded at least ten times. The chain links TRBV7-3 to TRBJ2-4, with D tentatively TRBD1 (5 bases). Per the germline V gene, CDR1 is SGHTA and CDR2 is FQGTGA. The CDR3 totals 13 residues. The V end was cut by 3 bases, the J end by 6 bases, with 9 bases between. For the CDR3, the DNA is TGTGCCAGCAGCTTGGTGCAGGGAAACATTCAGTACTTC. It encodes CASSLVQGNIQYF.

This clonotype showed up many times. The chain uses TRBV20-1 and TRBJ2-7; 7 bases fit TRBD2. This CDR3 comprises 13 residues. Germline trimming cut 7 bases from V and 0 bases from J; bases unmatched to any gene: 6. The germline CDR1 and CDR2 sequences are DFQATT and SNEGSKA (reference sequence). Written as DNA, the CDR3 is TGCAGTGTCCCCAGGGAGGGCTCCTACGAGCAGTACTTC. It codes for CSVPREGSYEQYF.

This clonotype was seen ten or more times. The chain recombines TRBV20-1 with TRBJ1-1; D is unresolved. CDR1 is DFQATT, CDR2 SNEGSKA, per germline (reference sequence). V dropped 3 bases and J dropped 4 bases, with 15 bases sitting between them. The CDR3 covers 14 residues. CDR3 sequence reads: CSASARGLSTEAFF. The CDR3 DNA follows: TGCAGTGCTAGCGCCCGAGGGTTGAGCACTGAAGCTTTCTTT.

This clonotype was observed at least ten times. The CDR3 DNA sequence: TGTGCCAGCAGCCGAACCCCGACAGGGTTGAACACTGAAGCTTTCTTT. It encodes CASSRTPTGLNTEAFF. The chain is built from TRBV7-8 and TRBJ1-1, with 7 bases identical to TRBD1. The CDR3 consists of 16 residues. The V and J ends lost 5 bases and 0 bases, in that order; junction bases with no gene match: 9. Germline-derived CDR1 and CDR2 are SGHVS and FQNEAQ. Drawing the rest from reference TRBV7-8 and TRBJ1-1, the complete variable domain is GAGVSQSPRYKVAKRGQDVALRCDPISGHVSLFWYQQALGQGPEFLTYFQNEAQLDKSGLPSDRFFAERPEGSVSTLKIQRTQQEDSAVYLCASSRTPTGLNTEAFFGQGTRLTVV.